These 2 T cell receptor beta chains came from one sample sequenced in a study of OX40 agonist ivuxolimab in advanced cancers. Produced via immunoSEQ multiplex PCR; TCRdb's table is partial and in-frame only. Seen here are 55,000 to 70,000 clones, about 82% observed once, and the top ten hold approximately 10%. The source was CD4+ or CD8+ T cells sorted from blood, collected in a trial of the OX40 agonist ivuxolimab. These receptors came from an adult with an advanced solid tumor such as melanoma, head and neck, liver or kidney cancer.

This chain connects TRBV2 to TRBJ2-2; 9 bases fit TRBD1. Trimming cost V 5 bases and J 6 bases; bases outside gene matches: 1. Germline V gene data show CDR1 as SNHLY and CDR2 as FYNNEI. The CDR3 contains 13 residues. CDR3 loop: CASSWTGAGELFF. The CDR3 DNA is TGTGCCAGCAGTTGGACAGGGGCCGGGGAGCTGTTTTTT.

V usage is TRBV5-1 and J usage is TRBJ1-5; 7 nucleotides line up with TRBD1. Unmatched junction bases numbered 6, after V lost 0 bases and J lost 6 bases. This CDR3 has 15 amino acids. Germline CDR1 reads SGHRS; CDR2 reads YFSETQ. In DNA form, the CDR3 reads TGCGCCAGCAGCTTGGAAGGGGGCGGAGGTCAGCCCCAGCATTTT. Translating it yields CASSLEGGGGQPQHF.